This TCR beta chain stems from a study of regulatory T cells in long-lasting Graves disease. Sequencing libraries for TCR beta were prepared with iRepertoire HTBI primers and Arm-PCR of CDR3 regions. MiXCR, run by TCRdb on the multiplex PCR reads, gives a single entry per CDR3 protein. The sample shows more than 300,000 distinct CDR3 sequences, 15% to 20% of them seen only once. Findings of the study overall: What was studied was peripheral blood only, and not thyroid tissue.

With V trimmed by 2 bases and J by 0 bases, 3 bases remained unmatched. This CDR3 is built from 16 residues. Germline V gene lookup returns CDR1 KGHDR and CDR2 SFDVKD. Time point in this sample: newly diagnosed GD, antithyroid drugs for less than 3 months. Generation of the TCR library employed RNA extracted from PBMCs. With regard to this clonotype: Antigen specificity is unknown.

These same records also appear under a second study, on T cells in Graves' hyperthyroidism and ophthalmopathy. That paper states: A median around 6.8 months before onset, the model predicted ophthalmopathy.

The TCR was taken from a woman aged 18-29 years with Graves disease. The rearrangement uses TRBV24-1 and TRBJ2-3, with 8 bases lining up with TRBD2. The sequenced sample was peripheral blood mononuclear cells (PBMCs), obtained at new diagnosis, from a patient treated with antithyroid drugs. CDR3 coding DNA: TGTGCCACCAGTGATTATGTAGCGGGGAGCACAGATACGCAGTATTTT. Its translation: CATSDYVAGSTDTQYF.